The 12 T cell receptor beta chains below all came from one sample that was sequenced in a study of somatic mutations in cytotoxic T cells in rheumatoid arthritis. TCRdb keeps only in-frame clones here, not all; method: immunoSEQ multiplex PCR. This repertoire shows more than 11,000 clones, 65% to 75% found once; its top ten account for approximately 29%. The sample was CD8+ T cells sorted from blood. All receptors come from an adult with rheumatoid arthritis.

This clone is a singleton in its sample. V usage is TRBV6-6 and J usage is TRBJ1-4, with 7 bases identical to TRBD1. This CDR3 has 16 amino acids. In germline, CDR1 is MNHNY, CDR2 SVGAGI (reference sequence). The V and J ends lost 0 bases and 8 bases, in that order; junction bases with no gene match: 9. CDR3 nucleotides: TGTGCCAGCAGTTACTCGAGAGGGGGCTTAGGGGAAAAACTGTTTTTT. As protein: CASSYSRGGLGEKLFF.

The V gene is TRBV15, the J gene TRBJ1-3; unclear D gene. CDR1 LNHNV and CDR2 YYDKDF come from the germline V gene (reference sequence). This CDR3 is 15 amino acids long. Trimming took 0 bases from V and 2 from J, leaving 8 bases between them. Here the CDR3 reads CATSRDLGTGNTIYF. DNA for the CDR3: TGTGCCACCAGCAGAGATCTCGGGACTGGAAACACCATATATTTT.

V usage is TRBV28 and J usage is TRBJ1-6; 10 positions agree with TRBD1. Germline loops: CDR1 MDHEN, CDR2 SYDVKM. The length of the CDR3 is 16 residues. V lost 5 bases and J lost 8; bases outside the gene matches: 9. The CDR3 region has the DNA TGTGCCAGCAGTGTCCTCGGGACAGGGGATTATTCACCCCTCCACTTT. This sequence encodes CASSVLGTGDYSPLHF.

This chain links TRBV4-1 with TRBJ1-3; D may be TRBD1 (5 bases). CDR3 length equals 14 residues. Germline CDR1 MGHRA, CDR2 YSYEKL. The V and J ends lost 0 bases and 8 bases respectively, with 11 bases between them. CDR3 DNA sequence: TGCGCCAGCAGCCAAGAGGGGAGCAGGGACACCATATATTTT. Translated: CASSQEGSRDTIYF.

V is TRBV28 and J is TRBJ1-4; D gene uncertain. This CDR3 is built from 12 residues. The germline V gene encodes CDR1 MDHEN and CDR2 SYDVKM. The V gene lost 6 bases and the J gene lost 14 bases, with 16 bases spanning the gap. The chain's CDR3 is CASSPTGQELFF. CDR3 in DNA: TGTGCCAGCAGCCCTACGGGCCAAGAGCTGTTTTTT.

The V call is TRBV6-4, the J call TRBJ2-3, with 13 positions matching TRBD2. Per germline, CDR1 MRHNA and CDR2 SNTAGT. The CDR3 covers 15 residues. V dropped 6 bases and J dropped 4; count of bases not matched to a gene: 4. The CDR3 DNA reads TGTGCCAGCAGCCCCACTAGCGGGGGGGCAGATACGCAGTATTTT. Amino acid sequence: CASSPTSGGADTQYF.

The gene calls are TRBV4-1 and TRBJ2-4; no clear D. Germline values: CDR1 MGHRA, CDR2 YSYEKL. V gave up 7 bases and J gave up 7 bases, with 17 bases separating them. The CDR3 contains 14 residues. CDR3 DNA sequence: TGCGCCAGCACCCATTCCGTTGAGAATAACATTCAGTACTTC. As protein: CASTHSVENNIQYF.

CDR3 residues: CASFGQESPGELFF. DNA of the CDR3: TGTGCCAGTTTTGGACAGGAAAGTCCCGGGGAGCTGTTTTTT. The J gene is TRBJ2-2, the V gene TRBV19; 7 nucleotides agree with TRBD1. The germline V gene has CDR1 LNHDA and CDR2 SQIVND (reference sequence). This CDR3 is 14 amino acids long. V lost 8 bases to trimming and J lost 6 bases; unmatched junction nucleotides: 9. Full variable domain (outside the CDR3, taken from reference TRBV19 and TRBJ2-2): DGGITQSPKYLFRKEGQNVTLSCEQNLNHDAMYWYRQDPGQGLRLIYYSQIVNDFQKGDIAEGYSVSREKKESFPLTVTSAQKNPTAFYLCASFGQESPGELFFGEGSRLTVL.

In this sample, this clone turned up a few times. This chain uses TRBV4-1 with TRBJ1-1, with 7 bases matching TRBD1. Trimming at V came to 4 bases and at J to 3 bases, leaving 8 bases not matched to a gene. The CDR3 runs 15 residues. Germline V gene data show CDR1 as MGHRA and CDR2 as YSYEKL. CDR3 loop: CASSLSRGLYTEAFF. The CDR3, as DNA: TGCGCCAGCAGCCTCAGTAGGGGGCTCTACACTGAAGCTTTCTTT.

The J gene is TRBJ2-3, the V gene TRBV6-4; 10 bases are shared with TRBD2. The V gene's germline CDR1 is MRHNA and CDR2 SNTAGT. CDR3 length: 16 residues. J was trimmed by 3 bases and V by 5 bases; bases with no gene match: 8. CDR3 DNA sequence: TGTGCCAGCAGTCCTTCCCTAGCGGGGGCGACAGATACGCAGTATTTT. Translated, it gives CASSPSLAGATDTQYF.

V and J are TRBV5-5 and TRBJ2-7, with D uncertain. The CDR3 covers 11 residues. V was trimmed by 1 base and J by 2 bases, leaving 1 base between them. Germline V gene sequence: CDR1 SGHKS, CDR2 YYEKEE (reference sequence). The CDR3: CASSLTYEQYF. The DNA of the CDR3 is TGTGCCAGCAGCTTGACCTACGAGCAGTACTTC.

In DNA form, the CDR3 reads TGTGTCACAGCGGGGGGGTTCACAGATACGCAGTATTTT. Its protein is CVTAGGFTDTQYF. V and J are TRBV6-5 and TRBJ2-3, with 10 bases identical to TRBD2. The V gene's germline CDR1 is MNHEY and CDR2 SVGAGI. This CDR3 contains 13 residues.